This TCR beta chain was identified during a study of T cell responses to AZD1222 COVID-19 vaccine. Second doses at about 4 or about 12 weeks were pooled. As for this clone: Its antigen is not known.

Whole-study results and caveats: Only 5 or 6 people who got AZD1222 tested seropositive at baseline.

Looked up from germline, CDR1 is SGHNT and CDR2 is YENEEA. The length of the CDR3 is 16 residues. V was pared by 0 bases and J by 5 bases, with 4 bases of the junction left unmatched. Libraries were prepared by immunoSEQ multiplex PCR; TCRdb keeps only in-frame clonotypes and omits some of them. Among under 150,000 clones, 92% were seen once, and the ten largest hold 1% to 1.3%. The clonotype comes from an adult who received the AZD1222 COVID-19 vaccine. The V gene is TRBV11-3, the J gene TRBJ1-6, with 7 nucleotides matching TRBD1. The source was peripheral blood, collected 28 days after the second AZD1222 dose. The CDR3 DNA reads TGTGCCAGCAGCTTAGAAGGACAGGTCCATAATTCACCCCTCCACTTT. The encoded protein is CASSLEGQVHNSPLHF.